The clone carrying this T cell receptor beta chain was counted many times. Each CDR3 protein gets one entry after TCRdb re-called the RACE reads with MiXCR. The sample holds about 360,000 distinct CDR3 sequences, 4.8% seen once. These data originate in a study of human T cells and chemical hapten exposure. Regarding time point: patch test 1, 2 weeks after DPC sensitization. Treatment reported: therapeutic diphenylcyclopropenone sensitization with weekly scalp DPC. Blood collection happened ahead of applying each patch test. Looked up from germline, CDR1 is MDHEN and CDR2 is SYDVKM. This CDR3 spans 15 amino acids. Trimming shortened V by 5 bases and J by 2 bases, and 16 bases separated the two germline ends.

The chain is built from TRBV28 and TRBJ2-7, with D perhaps assigned TRBD1 or TRBD2 (5 bases each). The receptor was isolated from a woman aged 45-65 years with alopecia areata. Some clones in this sample may be carry-over from other donors' samples. The specimen comprised whole blood, sampled in connection with sensitization to the hapten diphenylcyclopropenone (DPC). The CDR3 protein is CASSPNRDVAYEQYF. In nucleotides, the CDR3 is TGTGCCAGCAGTCCTAACCGGGACGTAGCCTACGAGCAGTACTTC.